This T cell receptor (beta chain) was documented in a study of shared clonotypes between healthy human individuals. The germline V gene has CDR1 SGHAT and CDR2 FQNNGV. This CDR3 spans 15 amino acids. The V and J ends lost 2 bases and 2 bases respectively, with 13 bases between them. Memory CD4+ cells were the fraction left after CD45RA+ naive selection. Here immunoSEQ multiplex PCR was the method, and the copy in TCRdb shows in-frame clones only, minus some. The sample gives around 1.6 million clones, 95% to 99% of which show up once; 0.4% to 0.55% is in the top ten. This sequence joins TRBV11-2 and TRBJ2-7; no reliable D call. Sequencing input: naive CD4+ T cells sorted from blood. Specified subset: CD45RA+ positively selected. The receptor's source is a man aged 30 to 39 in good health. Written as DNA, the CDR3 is TGTGCCAGCAGCTTACTCTCCAAGAAACCCTACGAGCAGTACTTC. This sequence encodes CASSLLSKKPYEQYF.